Following are 29 T cell receptor beta chains from one sample sequenced in a study of immune cell composition in non-small cell lung cancer. The data were produced by immunoSEQ multiplex PCR, yet TCRdb's version contains in-frame clones alone and is incomplete. Among about 5,200 clones, about two thirds were seen once, and the ten largest hold about 10%. Source material: lung tumor tissue. The receptors derive from a human donor with non-small cell lung cancer.

The chain combines TRBV29-1 with TRBJ2-7, with TRBD2 matching over 9 bases. The germline V gene encodes CDR1 SQVTM and CDR2 ANQGSEA. The CDR3 spans 13 residues. The junction had 1 base not matched to a gene; V was cut back by 3 bases and J by 1 base. The CDR3 nucleotides read TGCAGCGTTGATCTAGCGGGGTCCTACGAGCAGTACTTC. It is translated as CSVDLAGSYEQYF.

The V call is TRBV7-6, the J call TRBJ2-1; 8 positions match TRBD1. CDR1 is SGHVS, CDR2 FNYEAQ, per germline. The CDR3 has 13 residues. The J segment lost 8 bases and the V segment lost 6 bases, leaving 6 bases of the junction unmatched. CDR3 coding DNA: TGTGCCAGCAGACCGGGACAGGTCGATGAGCAGTTCTTC. It yields the protein CASRPGQVDEQFF.

This clone was observed a handful of times. The chain couples TRBV5-1 to TRBJ1-2; 7 bases are shared with TRBD1. The CDR3 loop spans 12 amino acids. Trimming took 0 bases from V and 10 from J; bases not matched to a gene: 3. The V gene's germline CDR1 is SGHRS and CDR2 YFSETQ. The CDR3 here is CASSLDRGDYTF. The CDR3 DNA reads TGCGCCAGCAGCTTGGACAGGGGTGACTACACCTTC.

The rearrangement links TRBV5-1 to TRBJ2-1; a possible D gene is TRBD2 (5 bases). V lost 3 bases and J 0 bases, leaving 13 bases between the germline ends. The CDR3 length is 16 residues. CDR1 and CDR2 (germline): SGHRS, YFSETQ. CDR3: CASSSNWESSYNEQFF. CDR3 nucleotide sequence: TGCGCCAGCAGCTCCAACTGGGAGAGCTCCTACAATGAGCAGTTCTTC.

The chain has TRBV6-4 and TRBJ1-1, with 7 bases aligning to TRBD1. The CDR3 totals 14 residues. Trimming cost V 6 bases and J 11 bases; bases outside gene matches: 15. Germline V gene data show CDR1 as MRHNA and CDR2 as SNTAGT. Here the CDR3 reads CASSLGGLTGKAFF. The CDR3 bases are TGTGCCAGCAGCCTAGGGGGATTGACAGGGAAGGCTTTCTTT.

V gene TRBV7-2 combines with J gene TRBJ1-4, with D tentatively TRBD1 (5 bases). The CDR3 sequence is 15 residues long. CDR1 is SGHTA, CDR2 FQGNSA, per germline. The germline V and J ends were trimmed by 1 base and 7 bases, with 13 bases remaining between them. The DNA for the CDR3 is TGTGCCAGCAGCTTAGTTAAGGGGCGAGGTGAAAAACTGTTTTTT. Translation gives CASSLVKGRGEKLFF.

This clone was counted a few times. The rearrangement joins TRBV18 to TRBJ2-7, with 9 bases aligning to TRBD2. The V gene's germline CDR1 is KGHSH and CDR2 LQKENI. This CDR3 is built from 16 residues. V was clipped by 1 base and J by 0 bases; unmatched bases: 4. CDR3 nucleotides: TGTGCCAGCTCACCACGAAATAGCGGGAGCTCCTACGAGCAGTACTTC. This gives the protein CASSPRNSGSSYEQYF. Drawing the rest from reference TRBV18 and TRBJ2-7, the complete variable domain is NAGVMQNPRHLVRRRGQEARLRCSPMKGHSHVYWYRQLPEEGLKFMVYLQKENIIDESGMPKERFSAEFPKEGPSILRIQQVVRGDSAAYFCASSPRNSGSSYEQYFGPGTRLTVT.

CDR3 DNA: TGTGCCAGCACCCTCGTCGGGGAGGATGAAAAACTGTTTTTT. Translation gives CASTLVGEDEKLFF. The V and J genes are TRBV28 and TRBJ1-4; unclear D gene. The germline V and J ends were trimmed by 7 bases and 6 bases, with 15 bases remaining between them. CDR1 and CDR2 from the germline V gene are MDHEN and SYDVKM. The CDR3 totals 14 residues.

This sequence joins TRBV6-6 and TRBJ2-1; D gene uncertain. Looked up from germline, CDR1 is MNHNY and CDR2 is SVGAGI (reference sequence). The CDR3 sequence is 12 residues long. The V gene lost 6 bases and the J gene lost 4 bases, with 7 bases spanning the gap. Here the CDR3 DNA reads TGTGCCAGCAGCCGACATTACAATGAGCAGTTCTTC. Translated, it gives CASSRHYNEQFF.

This clone appeared a few times. The V call is TRBV7-2, the J call TRBJ2-7; D ambiguous. Trimming took 1 base from V and 4 from J, leaving 8 bases between them. The CDR3 is 13 amino acids. Germline V gene lookup returns CDR1 SGHTA and CDR2 FQGNSA. CDR3 amino acids: CASSLGAEYEQYF. The DNA of the CDR3 is TGTGCCAGCAGCTTAGGTGCAGAATACGAGCAGTACTTC.

The V gene is TRBV19, the J gene TRBJ2-7; 7 bases are a match to TRBD1. Germline trimming cut 5 bases from V and 4 bases from J; bases unmatched to any gene: 8. Germline lookup yields CDR1 LNHDA and CDR2 SQIVND (reference sequence). The length of the CDR3 is 14 residues. CDR3 DNA sequence: TGTGCCAGTAGTCTCAGGGGGTATGCTTACGAGCAGTACTTC. Translation gives CASSLRGYAYEQYF.

This clone was picked up a small number of times. CDR3 nucleotide sequence: TGTGCCAGCAGCGGGGGACTCACTAACACTGAAGCTTTCTTT. Protein product: CASSGGLTNTEAFF. This sequence joins TRBV28 and TRBJ1-1, with D possibly being TRBD1 (5 bases). The CDR3 is 14 amino acids. Looked up from germline, CDR1 is MDHEN and CDR2 is SYDVKM. Trimming removed 6 bases from V and 2 bases from J, with 13 bases in between.

The chain combines TRBV11-2 with TRBJ2-1; no clear D. CDR3 length: 13 residues. Trimming shortened V by 0 bases and J by 9 bases, and 9 bases separated the two germline ends. The germline CDR1 and CDR2 sequences are SGHAT and FQNNGV. The CDR3 DNA follows: TGTGCCAGCAGCTTAGAGGGCTTTGGTGAGCAGTTCTTC. Residues: CASSLEGFGEQFF.

V usage is TRBV6-1 and J usage is TRBJ2-7, with a tentative D call TRBD1 (5 bases). Germline V CDR1 and CDR2: MNHNS, SASEGT. The CDR3 runs 12 residues. V dropped 3 bases and J dropped 3 bases, with 6 bases sitting between them. CDR3 sequence reads: CASSEQGYEQYF. As DNA, the CDR3 is TGTGCCAGCAGTGAGCAGGGCTACGAGCAGTACTTC.

The chain has TRBV5-1 and TRBJ2-5, with 9 bases that match TRBD2. CDR1 is SGHRS and CDR2 is YFSETQ in the germline V gene. V lost 2 bases to trimming and J lost 5 bases; unmatched junction nucleotides: 7. This CDR3 region has 15 residues. The DNA of the CDR3 is TGCGCCAGCAGCTTAAGCGGCGGGAGGGCGGAGACCCAGTACTTC. It is translated as CASSLSGGRAETQYF.

This clone was counted between two and nine times. This chain joins TRBV5-3 and TRBJ1-2; TRBD1 aligns across 7 bases. TRBV5-3 is identified as an open reading frame with a role that is uncertain. The CDR3 is 14 amino acids. V trimming: 4 bases; J trimming: 1 base; junction bases outside the gene matches: 4. CDR3 region: CARSTTGNNYGYTF. CDR3 coding DNA: TGTGCCAGAAGCACGACAGGGAATAACTATGGCTACACCTTC.

The chain uses TRBV5-4 and TRBJ2-7; the match to TRBD2 covers 8 bases. Germline CDR1 and CDR2: SGHNT and YYREEE (reference sequence). The CDR3 contains 16 residues. V lost 4 bases and J lost 2; bases outside the gene matches: 11. As DNA, the CDR3 is TGTGCCAGCAGCCAAGAGTTCAGCGGGAGTCCCTACGAGCAGTACTTC. Amino acids: CASSQEFSGSPYEQYF.

The chain couples TRBV5-1 to TRBJ2-5, with TRBD2 identical over 10 bases. CDR3 size: 17 residues. The V and J ends lost 2 bases and 4 bases, in that order; junction bases with no gene match: 11. Germline V lookup: CDR1 SGHRS, CDR2 YFSETQ. The CDR3 nucleotides are TGCGCCAGCAGCTTCTTACCGACTAGCGGGTTAGGAGAGACCCAGTACTTC. Translating it yields CASSFLPTSGLGETQYF.

This clone appeared a few times. The genes are TRBV6-5 and TRBJ2-7; TRBD1 is a possible D gene (6 bases). Per germline, CDR1 MNHEY and CDR2 SVGAGI. V lost 9 bases and J lost 5, with 11 bases in between. This CDR3 spans 11 amino acids. CDR3 region: CASTQGNEQYF. The CDR3 DNA reads as TGTGCCAGTACACAGGGAAACGAGCAGTACTTC.

The rearrangement uses TRBV7-9 and TRBJ1-1, with TRBD1 identical over 7 bases. J was trimmed by 2 bases and V by 6 bases; bases with no gene match: 9. In germline, CDR1 is SEHNR, CDR2 FQNEAQ (reference sequence). The CDR3 extends over 15 amino acids. The CDR3 coding sequence is TGTGCCAGCAGACCCGGACAGGCCGGTAACACTGAAGCTTTCTTT. It translates to CASRPGQAGNTEAFF.

CDR3 in DNA: TGTGCCAGCAGATGGACAGGGACGAGCCCCGTTAATGAAAAACTGTTTTTT. Its protein is CASRWTGTSPVNEKLFF. This chain joins TRBV28 and TRBJ1-4; 8 bases fit TRBD1. The V gene end was trimmed by 6 bases and the J gene end by 4 bases; junction bases not matched to a gene: 13. The germline CDR1 and CDR2 sequences are MDHEN and SYDVKM. The CDR3 has 17 residues.

This clone has more than one count but fewer than ten. The V and J genes are TRBV10-1 and TRBJ1-5; D may be TRBD1 (5 bases). Trimming shortened V by 0 bases and J by 7 bases, and 10 bases separated the two germline ends. Germline V gene data show CDR1 as WNHNN and CDR2 as SYGVQD (reference sequence). The CDR3 is 14 amino acids. The CDR3 sequence is CASSESGQGQPQHF. The CDR3 DNA reads TGCGCCAGCAGTGAGTCGGGGCAAGGCCAGCCCCAGCATTTT.

This clone was picked up a small number of times. This sequence joins TRBV7-9 and TRBJ1-5; D may be TRBD1 (5 bases). The CDR3 sequence is 14 residues long. Germline V lookup: CDR1 SEHNR, CDR2 FQNEAQ (reference sequence). The V and J ends lost 5 bases and 7 bases respectively, with 15 bases between them. This chain's CDR3 is CASSPGVAGQPQHF. The CDR3 DNA reads as TGTGCCAGCAGCCCGGGGGTGGCAGGGCAGCCCCAGCATTTT.

The chain employs TRBV28 and TRBJ1-1; 8 nucleotides agree with TRBD1. Germline lookup yields CDR1 MDHEN and CDR2 SYDVKM. Trimming removed 6 bases from V and 1 base from J; junction bases left unmatched: 7. There are 15 residues in the CDR3. CDR3 sequence: CASRTQGAENTEAFF. Written as DNA, the CDR3 is TGTGCCAGCAGGACCCAGGGGGCGGAGAACACTGAAGCTTTCTTT.

This chain joins TRBV15 and TRBJ2-4, with 11 nucleotides matching TRBD2. The germline V gene encodes CDR1 LNHNV and CDR2 YYDKDF (reference sequence). Losses at the gene ends were 0 bases for V and 11 bases for J; bases not matched to a gene: 12. CDR3 size: 17 residues. Here the CDR3 reads CATSRDLGGLAGPVQYF. DNA for the CDR3: TGTGCCACCAGCAGAGATCTCGGTGGACTAGCGGGCCCTGTTCAGTACTTC.

V usage is TRBV12-5 and J usage is TRBJ2-6; a weak D match, TRBD1 (5 bases). This CDR3 is built from 18 residues. V was pared by 5 bases and J by 5 bases, with 22 bases between. CDR1 is LGHNT, CDR2 FRNRAP, per germline. The chain's CDR3 is CASGPYSAGQSRANVLTF. The CDR3 nucleotides are TGTGCTAGTGGTCCTTATTCTGCAGGACAAAGTCGGGCCAACGTCCTGACTTTC. The full variable domain, completed using reference TRBV12-5 and TRBJ2-6, is DARVTQTPRHKVTEMGQEVTMRCQPILGHNTVFWYRQTMMQGLELLAYFRNRAPLDDSGMPKDRFSAEMPDATLATLKIQPSEPRDSAVYFCASGPYSAGQSRANVLTFGAGSRLTVL.

This chain links TRBV7-9 with TRBJ1-2; 8 bases agree with TRBD1. Trimming cost V 2 bases and J 7 bases; bases outside gene matches: 9. The CDR3 covers 15 residues. Germline V gives CDR1 SEHNR, CDR2 FQNEAQ (reference sequence). The CDR3 bases are TGTGCCAGCAGCTTAAGCAAGGCCAGGGGGCTTGGCTACACCTTC. It yields the protein CASSLSKARGLGYTF.

This chain joins TRBV7-2 and TRBJ1-1, with D perhaps TRBD1 (5 bases). Germline loops: CDR1 SGHTA, CDR2 FQGNSA. The CDR3 runs 16 residues. The V end lost 1 base, the J end lost 0 bases, and 12 bases lay between the germline ends. In DNA form, the CDR3 reads TGTGCCAGCAGCTTAGTTTTCGGGGGAATGAACACTGAAGCTTTCTTT. It is translated as CASSLVFGGMNTEAFF. Drawing the rest from reference TRBV7-2 and TRBJ1-1, the complete variable domain is GAGVSQSPSNKVTEKGKDVELRCDPISGHTALYWYRQSLGQGLEFLIYFQGNSAPDKSGLPSDRFSAERTGGSVSTLTIQRTQQEDSAVYLCASSLVFGGMNTEAFFGQGTRLTVV.

This clone came up once. This chain joins TRBV28 and TRBJ2-7; 9 bases agree with TRBD2. After removal of 4 bases from V and 5 bases from J, the junction contained 6 bases not matched to a gene. Germline V gene lookup returns CDR1 MDHEN and CDR2 SYDVKM. The CDR3 has 14 residues. CDR3 coding DNA: TGTGCCAGCAGTTCCTTAGCGGGAGCGAACGAGCAGTACTTC. As protein: CASSSLAGANEQYF.